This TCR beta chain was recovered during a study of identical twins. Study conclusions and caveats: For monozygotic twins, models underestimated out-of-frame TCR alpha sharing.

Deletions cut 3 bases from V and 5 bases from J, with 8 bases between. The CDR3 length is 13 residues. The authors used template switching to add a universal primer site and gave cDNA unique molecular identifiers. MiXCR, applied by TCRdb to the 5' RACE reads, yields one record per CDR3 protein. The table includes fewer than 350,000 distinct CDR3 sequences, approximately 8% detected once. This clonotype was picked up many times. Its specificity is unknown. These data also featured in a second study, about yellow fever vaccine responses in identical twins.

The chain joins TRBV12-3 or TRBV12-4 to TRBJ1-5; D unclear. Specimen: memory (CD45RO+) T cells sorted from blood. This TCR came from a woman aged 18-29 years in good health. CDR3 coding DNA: TGTGCCAGCAGTTTCTCAGGCCATCAGCCCCAGCATTTT. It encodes CASSFSGHQPQHF.